One sample yielded the 15 T cell receptor beta chains listed below, sequenced in a study of tumor-infiltrating lymphocytes in primary liver carcinoma (dated by TCRdb to 2016 to 2017). TRIzol reagent was used to extract blood RNA from unsorted whole blood, while the DNeasy Blood & Tissue kit provided the germline DNA. Sequenced on an Illumina HiSeq 2500. A constant-region primer and ProtoScript II reverse transcriptase were used to reverse-transcribe TCRbeta-specific cDNA from roughly 0.55 ug total RNA. Construction of the TCRbeta libraries relied on three nested rounds of multiplex PCR, following a slightly modified ARM-PCR procedure. Each of the first two PCR rounds ran for around 10 cycles using multiplex TRBV1-TRBV30 forward primers together with a Cbeta reverse primer. TCRdb trimmed the raw reads at Q25, called clones with MiXCR and kept productive beta chains. Rows matching on CDR3 protein sequence are summarized as one entry with the most common DNA and genes. The sample has 300,000 to 400,000 distinct CDR3 sequences on record, 65% of them singletons. Of the sample, under 8% falls within the top ten clones.

Sequencing input: peripheral blood. These receptors originate from a man aged 35-49 years with primary liver carcinoma and hepatitis B virus infection.

The chain carries TRBV25-1 and TRBJ2-7; D call uncertain. Trimming took 1 base from V and 2 from J, leaving 12 bases between them. The germline CDR1 and CDR2 sequences are MGHDK and SYGVNS. The CDR3 runs to 15 residues. CDR3 in DNA: TGTGCCAGCAGTGAATCCGAGTCCCCGGCCTACGAGCAGTACTTC. Its protein product is CASSESESPAYEQYF.

This rearrangement joins TRBV5-4 to TRBJ2-1, with D uncertain. CDR3 length equals 13 residues. V was clipped by 1 base and J by 7 bases, with 9 bases between them. From germline, CDR1 is SGHNT and CDR2 YYREEE (reference sequence). For the CDR3, the DNA is TGTGCCAGCAGCTTGAGGGATGGTAATGAGCAGTTCTTC. This gives the protein CASSLRDGNEQFF. Together with reference TRBV5-4 and TRBJ2-1, the CDR3 gives the full variable domain: ETGVTQSPTHLIKTRGQQVTLRCSSQSGHNTVSWYQQALGQGPQFIFQYYREEENGRGNFPPRFSGLQFPNYSSELNVNALELDDSALYLCASSLRDGNEQFFGPGTRLTVL.

This clonotype came up a few times. The junction shows a germline mismatch at one end, possibly a read error. This chain connects TRBV4-2 to TRBJ2-7, with TRBD2 identical over 7 bases. Germline CDR1 reads LGHNA; CDR2 reads YNFKEQ. This CDR3 comprises 14 residues. The CDR3 nucleotides are TGTGCCAGCAGCCGAGGACTAGGTGACTACGGGCAGTACTTC. This translates into CASSRGLGDYGQYF.

A note on this clonotype: No conserved phenylalanine or tryptophan is present at the end of the CDR3, so a read error is the likely explanation. It is unclear where the CDR3 begins or ends on the DNA, so no DNA is shown, and the CDR3 is as TCRdb lists it. CDR3 region: CASSLNSANTEAFL. The V call is TRBV11-2, the J call TRBJ1-1. The CDR3 extends over 14 residues, inclusive of both ends. Germline values: CDR1 SGHAT, CDR2 FQNNGV.

The genes are TRBV18 and TRBJ1-6; 7 nucleotides match TRBD1. The germline CDR1 and CDR2 sequences are KGHSH and LQKENI. Germline trimming cut 2 bases from V and 5 bases from J; bases unmatched to any gene: 3. There are 15 residues in the CDR3. Here the CDR3 DNA reads TGTGCCAGCTCACCAGGGACAGCAGATAATTCACCCCTCCACTTT. It codes for CASSPGTADNSPLHF.

A note on this clonotype: Being one base from a much bigger clone, this may be a read error. The V call is TRBV12-3 or TRBV12-4, the J call TRBJ2-7; TRBD2 matches at 8 bases. The CDR3 sequence is 14 residues long. CDR3 sequence: CASNLGTSWYEQYF. CDR3 in DNA: TGTGCCAGCAATTTAGGGACTAGTTGGTACGAGCAGTACTTC.

A remark on this clonotype: Possible read error: a much larger clone is one base away. J is TRBJ1-5 and V is TRBV30, with a possible D match to TRBD1 (5 bases). Germline V gene sequence: CDR1 GTSNPN, CDR2 SVGIG (reference sequence). V was pared by 5 bases and J by 9 bases, with 26 bases between. This CDR3 has 16 amino acids. The CDR3 reads CAWGRPSGPTGRPQHF. The CDR3 bases are TGTGCCTGGGGAAGGCCGTCGGGGCCAACGGGGAGGCCCCAGCATTTT.

This clonotype was picked up one time. A much bigger clone sits one base away, suggesting this may be a read error. The chain combines TRBV4-1 with TRBJ2-6; D gene unclear. Germline V gives CDR1 MGHRA, CDR2 YSYEKL. CDR3 size: 16 residues. V dropped 4 bases and J dropped 0 bases, with 10 bases sitting between them. CDR3 coding DNA: TGCGCCAGCAGCCTCCACCTGATCTCTGGGGCCAACGTCCTGACTTTC. This translates into CASSLHLISGANVLTF.

Remarks on this clonotype: One base away lies a much larger clone, so this may be a sequencing read error. CDR3 DNA: TGCGCCAGCAGCCAAGTTAACGAGGGAAACAACATATATTTT. Protein product: CASSQVNEGNNIYF. J is TRBJ1-3 and V is TRBV4-3; D is ambiguous. There are 14 residues in the CDR3. CDR1 and CDR2 from the germline V gene are LGHNA and YSLEER.

A note on this clonotype: No conserved phenylalanine or tryptophan is present at the end of the CDR3, so a read error is the likely explanation. The chain recombines TRBV28 with TRBJ2-7; D might be TRBD2 (6 bases). CDR3 size: 14 residues. Germline assignment: CDR1 MDHEN and CDR2 SYDVKM. The ends were cut back, 8 bases at V and 6 bases at J, with 20 bases in the middle. CDR3 DNA sequence: TGTGCCAGCGCCATTGTAGCGGAAGCCCGCGAGCAGTACTAC. Translation: CASAIVAEAREQYY.

The chain uses TRBV11-2 and TRBJ2-2; D not resolved. The V end was cut by 0 bases, the J end by 5 bases, with 10 bases between. Germline CDR1 and CDR2: SGHAT and FQNNGV. This CDR3 region has 15 residues. CDR3 bases: TGTGCCAGCAGCTTAGACGCAGGATGTACCGGGGAGCTGTTTTTT. Translating it yields CASSLDAGCTGELFF. The full variable domain, rest sourced from reference TRBV11-2 and TRBJ2-2, is EAGVAQSPRYKIIEKRQSVAFWCNPISGHATLYWYQQILGQGPKLLIQFQNNGVVDDSQLPKDRFSAERLKGVDSTLKIQPAKLEDSAVYLCASSLDAGCTGELFFGEGSRLTVL.

The chain recombines TRBV5-5 with TRBJ1-4, with a weak D call TRBD1 (5 bases). V was clipped by 1 base and J by 8 bases, with 12 bases between them. CDR3 length equals 14 residues. In germline, CDR1 is SGHKS, CDR2 YYEKEE (reference sequence). The CDR3 here is CASSLYLQAEKLFF. The CDR3 bases are TGTGCCAGCAGCTTGTACTTACAGGCGGAAAAACTGTTTTTT.

This CDR3 is CASRTRQGVVNEQFF. Written as DNA, the CDR3 is TGTGCCAGCAGAACCAGACAGGGTGTAGTGAATGAGCAGTTCTTC. This rearrangement joins TRBV6-5 to TRBJ2-1; the match to TRBD1 covers 7 bases. Trimming cost V 6 bases and J 7 bases; bases outside gene matches: 12. CDR1 and CDR2 (germline): MNHEY, SVGAGI. This CDR3 region has 15 residues.

This clonotype was observed once. This may be a read error, as it is one base from a much larger clone. The V and J genes are TRBV6-5 and TRBJ1-5, with D perhaps matching TRBD1 (5 bases). CDR3 size: 14 residues. The V gene's germline CDR1 is MNHEY and CDR2 SVGAGI. CDR3 in DNA: TGTGGCAGCAGTTCCGCGGGGACCAATCAGCCCCAGCATTTT. This codes for CGSSSAGTNQPQHF.

The sample holds a few counts of this clonotype. One junction end does not reproduce the germline sequence, and a read error may be involved. This chain joins TRBV12-3 or TRBV12-4 and TRBJ1-3, with D unclear. This CDR3 spans 11 amino acids. The CDR3 nucleotides are TGTGCCAGCAGTTTACGAAACACCACATATTTT. Amino acids: CASSLRNTTYF.